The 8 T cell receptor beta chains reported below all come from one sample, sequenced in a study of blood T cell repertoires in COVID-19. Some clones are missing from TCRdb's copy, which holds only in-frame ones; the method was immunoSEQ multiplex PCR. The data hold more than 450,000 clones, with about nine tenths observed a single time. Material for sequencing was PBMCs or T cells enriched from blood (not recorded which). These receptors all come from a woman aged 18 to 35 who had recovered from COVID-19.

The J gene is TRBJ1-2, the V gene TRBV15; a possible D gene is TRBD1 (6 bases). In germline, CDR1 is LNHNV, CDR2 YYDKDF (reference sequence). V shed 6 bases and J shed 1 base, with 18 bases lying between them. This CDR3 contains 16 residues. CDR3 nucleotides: TGTGCCACCAGAGCGGGGGGGGCGTTATTTAACTATGGCTACACCTTC. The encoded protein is CATRAGGALFNYGYTF.

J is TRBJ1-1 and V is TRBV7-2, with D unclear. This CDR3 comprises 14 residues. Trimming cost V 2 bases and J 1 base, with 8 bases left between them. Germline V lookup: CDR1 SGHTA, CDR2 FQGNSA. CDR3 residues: CASSLYGQNTEAFF. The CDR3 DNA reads TGTGCCAGCAGCTTATATGGGCAGAACACTGAAGCTTTCTTT.

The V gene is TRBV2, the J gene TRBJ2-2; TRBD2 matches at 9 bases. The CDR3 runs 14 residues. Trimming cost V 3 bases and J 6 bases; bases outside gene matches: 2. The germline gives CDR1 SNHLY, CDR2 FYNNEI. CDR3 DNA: TGTGCCAGCAGTGATCGCGGGGGGGCCGGGGAGCTGTTTTTT. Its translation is CASSDRGGAGELFF.

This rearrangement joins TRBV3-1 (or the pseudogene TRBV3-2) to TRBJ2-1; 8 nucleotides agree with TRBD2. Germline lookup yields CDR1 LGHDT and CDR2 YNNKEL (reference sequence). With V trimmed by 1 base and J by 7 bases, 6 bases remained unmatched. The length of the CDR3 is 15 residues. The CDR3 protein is CASSQAGGLGNEQFF. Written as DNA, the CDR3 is TGTGCCAGCAGCCAAGCGGGGGGGTTAGGGAATGAGCAGTTCTTC.

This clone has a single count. In nucleotides, the CDR3 is TGTGCCAGCAGCCAAGATCGGGCAGGGTTCGGCACCTTC. Amino acids: CASSQDRAGFGTF. The rearrangement uses TRBV3-1 (or the pseudogene TRBV3-2) and TRBJ1-2, with D possibly TRBD1 on 5 matching bases. Germline CDR1 and CDR2: LGHDT and YNNKEL (reference sequence). The ends were cut back, 0 bases at V and 13 bases at J, with 15 bases in the middle. This CDR3 contains 13 residues.

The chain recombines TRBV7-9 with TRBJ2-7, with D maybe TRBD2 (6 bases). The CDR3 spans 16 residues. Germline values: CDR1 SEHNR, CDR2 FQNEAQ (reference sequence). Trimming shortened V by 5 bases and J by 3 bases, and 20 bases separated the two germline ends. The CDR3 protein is CASSPGRGRVSYEQYF. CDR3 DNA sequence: TGTGCCAGCAGCCCGGGGCGGGGCAGGGTCAGCTACGAGCAGTACTTC.

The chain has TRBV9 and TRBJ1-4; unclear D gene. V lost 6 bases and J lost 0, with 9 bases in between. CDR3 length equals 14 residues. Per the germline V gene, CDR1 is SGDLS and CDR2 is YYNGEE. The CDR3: CASNRGSTNEKLFF. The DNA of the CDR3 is TGTGCCAGCAATCGCGGGTCAACTAATGAAAAACTGTTTTTT.

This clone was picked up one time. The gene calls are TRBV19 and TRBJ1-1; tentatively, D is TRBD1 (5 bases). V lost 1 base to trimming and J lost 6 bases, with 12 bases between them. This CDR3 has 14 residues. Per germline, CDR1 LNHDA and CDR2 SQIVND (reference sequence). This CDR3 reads CASSIVSGMSEAFF. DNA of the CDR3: TGTGCCAGTAGTATAGTGTCAGGGATGTCTGAAGCTTTCTTT. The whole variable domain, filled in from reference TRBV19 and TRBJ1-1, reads DGGITQSPKYLFRKEGQNVTLSCEQNLNHDAMYWYRQDPGQGLRLIYYSQIVNDFQKGDIAEGYSVSREKKESFPLTVTSAQKNPTAFYLCASSIVSGMSEAFFGQGTRLTVV.